The 5 T cell receptor beta chains below were found in one sample sequenced in a study of T-cell memory formation after mild COVID-19. TCRdb re-analysed the 5' RACE reads in MiXCR, keeping a single row per CDR3 protein. This table has roughly 560,000 distinct CDR3 sequences, 20% appearing once. The source material was PBMCs or a T cell subset sorted from them (not recorded which). These TCRs come from an adult woman who had mild COVID-19 (a few samples of this study predate the infection). Cell type and time point are not known.

This clonotype was recorded many times. The chain couples TRBV7-2 to TRBJ1-2; possible D gene TRBD1, 6 bases. Germline CDR1 reads SGHTA; CDR2 reads FQGNSA. The CDR3 loop spans 14 amino acids. Trimming left V 2 bases short and J 6 bases short, with 13 bases between. This CDR3 reads CASSLNGQYNGYTF. For the CDR3, the DNA is TGTGCCAGCAGCTTAAACGGACAGTATAATGGCTACACCTTC. Drawing the rest from reference TRBV7-2 and TRBJ1-2, the complete variable domain is GAGVSQSPSNKVTEKGKDVELRCDPISGHTALYWYRQSLGQGLEFLIYFQGNSAPDKSGLPSDRFSAERTGGSVSTLTIQRTQQEDSAVYLCASSLNGQYNGYTFGSGTRLTVV.

This clonotype was seen a few times. V usage is TRBV24-1 and J usage is TRBJ2-7; no firm D call. Germline CDR1 KGHDR, CDR2 SFDVKD. V lost 2 bases and J lost 0, with 10 bases in between. The CDR3 runs to 15 residues. CDR3 in DNA: TGTGCCACCAGTGATTCATGGGCCGCCTCCTACGAGCAGTACTTC. This codes for CATSDSWAASYEQYF.

This sequence joins TRBV24-1 and TRBJ2-3; 8 nucleotides line up with TRBD1. V was clipped by 0 bases and J by 3 bases; unmatched bases: 7. In germline, CDR1 is KGHDR, CDR2 SFDVKD. CDR3 length: 17 amino acids. CDR3 sequence: CATSDLGQGLKTDTQYF. CDR3 coding DNA: TGTGCCACCAGTGATTTGGGACAGGGACTGAAAACAGATACGCAGTATTTT.

The chain is built from TRBV10-2 and TRBJ1-1; possibly TRBD1 for D (5 bases). Germline CDR1 reads WSHSY; CDR2 reads SAAADI. The CDR3 sequence is 15 residues long. V was trimmed by 2 bases and J by 1 base, leaving 11 bases between them. The CDR3 here is CASSEIGEGNTEAFF. The DNA of the CDR3 is TGCGCCAGCAGTGAGATAGGGGAGGGGAACACTGAAGCTTTCTTT.

This clonotype was recorded a few times. The genes are TRBV6-6 and TRBJ2-1, with D possibly matching TRBD2 (5 bases). The germline gives CDR1 MNHNY, CDR2 SVGAGI (reference sequence). V lost 6 bases to trimming and J lost 4 bases, with 16 bases between them. The CDR3 loop spans 15 amino acids. The CDR3 DNA reads TGTGCCAGCAGATACACTAGGAACTTTTACAATGAGCAGTTCTTC. It translates to CASRYTRNFYNEQFF.